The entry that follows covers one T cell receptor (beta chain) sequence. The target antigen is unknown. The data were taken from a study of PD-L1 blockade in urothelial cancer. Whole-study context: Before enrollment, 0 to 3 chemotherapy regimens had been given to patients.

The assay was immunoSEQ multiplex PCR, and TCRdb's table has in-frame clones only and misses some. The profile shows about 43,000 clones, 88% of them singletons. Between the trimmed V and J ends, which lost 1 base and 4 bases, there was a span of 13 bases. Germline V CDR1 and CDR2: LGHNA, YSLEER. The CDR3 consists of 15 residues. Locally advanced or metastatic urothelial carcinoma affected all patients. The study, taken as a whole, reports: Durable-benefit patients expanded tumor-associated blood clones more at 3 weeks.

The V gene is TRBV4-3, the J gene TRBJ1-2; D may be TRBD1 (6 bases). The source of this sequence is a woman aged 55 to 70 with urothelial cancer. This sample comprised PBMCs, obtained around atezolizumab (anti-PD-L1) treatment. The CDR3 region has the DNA TGCGCCAGCAGCCAAGGTACAGGGCAAGTCTATGGCTACACCTTC. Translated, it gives CASSQGTGQVYGYTF.